What follows describes a single T cell receptor (beta chain). Its antigen is unidentified. These data come from a study of identical twins. The CDR3 extends over 15 amino acids. CDR1 SNHLY and CDR2 FYNNEI come from the germline V gene. The junction had 6 bases not matched to a gene; V was cut back by 5 bases and J by 2 bases. Broader study findings: Insertion counts were lower in abundant cord blood beta clonotypes, a trend that memory repertoires did not show. Modeled out-of-frame TCR alpha sharing in monozygotic twins fell below observed levels.

It was template switching that added a universal primer site, and there were unique molecular identifiers on the cDNA. TCRdb itself ran the 5' RACE reads through MiXCR, one entry per CDR3 protein. Here the sample spans some 1,600,000 distinct CDR3 sequences, more than 30% being singletons. Sequencing was performed on cord blood. The TCR originated in a newborn girl in good health. V gene TRBV2 combines with J gene TRBJ1-3; TRBD1 matches 7 bases. The DNA of the CDR3 is TGTGCCAGCAGTCTGCACAGGGGCACTGGAAACACCATATATTTT. Protein product: CASSLHRGTGNTIYF.